These 8 T cell receptor beta chains came from one sample sequenced in a study of blood T cell repertoires in COVID-19. TCRdb's copy holds only in-frame clones and misses some; the assay was immunoSEQ multiplex PCR. The sample carries about 160,000 clones, roughly 90% recorded once. The sample taken for sequencing was peripheral blood. The receptors here all came from a man in his thirties or forties with COVID-19, enrolled during active disease.

The rearrangement joins TRBV4-2 to TRBJ1-1; D unresolved. The CDR3 has 14 residues. V gave up 0 bases and J gave up 8 bases, with 13 bases separating them. Germline values: CDR1 LGHNA, CDR2 YNFKEQ. The CDR3 nucleotides read TGTGCCAGCAGCCAAGATGATGAGGGAGAGGAAGCTTTCTTT. This gives the protein CASSQDDEGEEAFF.

The chain couples TRBV19 to TRBJ1-5; possible D gene TRBD1, 5 bases. The CDR3 has 18 amino acids. Trimming took 2 bases from V and 3 from J, leaving 20 bases between them. The germline gives CDR1 LNHDA, CDR2 SQIVND (reference sequence). CDR3 DNA sequence: TGTGCCAGTAGTATAAGGGGAGGGCTGGGATTTACCAATCAGCCCCAGCATTTT. The encoded protein is CASSIRGGLGFTNQPQHF.

The CDR3 DNA is TGTGCCAGCAGCTTAGCGCTTGGCCCACGCTCTGGGGCCAACGTCCTGACTTTC. Translating it yields CASSLALGPRSGANVLTF. V is TRBV7-8 and J is TRBJ2-6, with D hard to call. CDR3 length: 18 amino acids. V lost 0 bases, J lost 0 bases, and 12 bases lay in between. Germline V gene lookup returns CDR1 SGHVS and CDR2 FQNEAQ.

This clone was picked up one time. This chain connects TRBV4-1 to TRBJ1-3, with 10 bases lining up with TRBD1. The CDR3 extends over 20 amino acids. CDR1 and CDR2 from the germline V gene are MGHRA and YSYEKL. Losses at the gene ends were 6 bases for V and 0 bases for J; bases not matched to a gene: 17. DNA for the CDR3: TGCGCCAGCAGGCTCTTCCCGGTGCGACAGGGGGCGTTCTCTGGAAACACCATATATTTT. Its translation: CASRLFPVRQGAFSGNTIYF.

This clone was seen only once. The rearrangement joins TRBV5-6 to TRBJ1-2; TRBD1 agrees at 7 bases. The V and J ends lost 5 bases and 3 bases, in that order; junction bases with no gene match: 10. Germline CDR1 is SGHDT and CDR2 is YYEEEE. CDR3 length equals 15 residues. The CDR3 protein is CASSWRGRRDYGYTF. The CDR3 nucleotides read TGTGCCAGCAGTTGGAGGGGGCGGCGAGACTATGGCTACACCTTC.

J is TRBJ1-2 and V is TRBV9; TRBD1 is a possible D gene (5 bases). The V and J ends lost 4 bases and 1 base respectively, with 14 bases between them. Germline V lookup: CDR1 SGDLS, CDR2 YYNGEE. The CDR3 consists of 15 residues. For the CDR3, the DNA is TGTGCCAGCAGCAAGGAGGGGACTTTTAACTATGGCTACACCTTC. Residues: CASSKEGTFNYGYTF.

V gene TRBV6-2 or TRBV6-3 combines with J gene TRBJ1-3; D ambiguous. Trimming took off 2 bases at V and 4 bases at J, with 3 bases between the two ends. This CDR3 comprises 12 residues. CDR1 MNHEY and CDR2 SVGEGT come from the germline V gene. The CDR3 nucleotides are TGTGCCAGCAGTTACCCGGGAAACACCATATATTTT. It is translated as CASSYPGNTIYF.

As for this clone: A read error is likely here: a far larger clone is one base away. The genes are TRBV28 and TRBJ1-1; no definite D call. The length of the CDR3 is 11 residues. V lost 7 bases and J 3 bases, leaving 6 bases between the germline ends. Germline CDR1 and CDR2: MDHEN and SYDVKM. CDR3 nucleotides: TGTGCCAGCACCGGAGACACTGAAGCTTTCTTT. Encoded protein: CASTGDTEAFF.